The rows below give T cell receptor beta chains drawn from one sample of a study of CD8+ T cells in alopecia areata. This table comes from immunoSEQ multiplex PCR, and its TCRdb copy is limited to in-frame clones, with some not included. The sample yields 95,000 to 100,000 clones, just under 60% seen once. The sequencing used CD8+ T cells sorted from blood, collected around week 55, from a patient treated with tofacitinib. The receptors shown here come from a human donor with alopecia areata. Each CDR3 is given with its conserved first and last residue. A D gene is named only where the DNA matches it firmly. Clone size, where shown, is once, few, many, or a class for clones that have expanded.

J	V	size	D	DNA	CDR3
TRBJ2-3	TRBV5-1	.	.	TGCGCCAGCAGCCCGGCCGTTGGCACAGATACGCAGTATTTT	CASSPAVGTDTQYF
TRBJ2-7	TRBV5-6	.	.	TGTGCCAGCAGCTTGGGACGGTACGAGCAGTACTTC	CASSLGRYEQYF
TRBJ1-1	TRBV14	.	.	TGTGCCCCGCAGGGGATGAACACTGAAGCTTTCTTT	CAPQGMNTEAFF
TRBJ2-7	TRBV7-9	.	.	TGTGCCAGCAGCTTTTTAAGTCCCGAGCAGTACTTC	CASSFLSPEQYF
TRBJ2-7	TRBV7-8	.	.	TGTGCCAGCGGGGGATCCTACGAGCAGTACTTC	CASGGSYEQYF
TRBJ2-5	TRBV5-1	.	TRBD1	TGCGCCAGCAGCTTCACCGGGACAGGGGGAGAGACCCAGTACTTC	CASSFTGTGGETQYF
TRBJ2-1	TRBV27	.	.	TGTGCCAGCAGCCAATCCCTCAATGAGCAGTTCTTC	CASSQSLNEQFF
TRBJ1-5	TRBV2	.	.	TGTGCCAGCAGTGAAGCCAGGAGTTATCAGCCCCAGCATTTT	CASSEARSYQPQHF
TRBJ1-2	TRBV4-1	.	.	TGCGCCAGCAGCCCCGGCTATGGCTACACCTTC	CASSPGYGYTF
TRBJ1-2	TRBV5-6	.	.	TGTGCCAGCATCCTCTGGACGGACATGCAGGCTGGCTACACCTTC	CASILWTDMQAGYTF
TRBJ2-5	TRBV6-1	.	.	TGTGCCACGAGAACAAACCAAGAGACCCAGTACTTC	CATRTNQETQYF
TRBJ2-7	TRBV9	.	.	TGTGCCAGCAGCGGAAAAGGGGGGTACGAGCAGTACTTC	CASSGKGGYEQYF
TRBJ1-1	TRBV5-6	few	.	TGTGCCAGCAGCTCCGCGGGACGAAACACTGAAGCTTTCTTT	CASSSAGRNTEAFF
TRBJ1-1	TRBV7-9	.	.	TGTGCCAGCAGCTTAGCCCTGAACACTGAAGCTTTCTTT	CASSLALNTEAFF
TRBJ2-7	TRBV6-1	.	.	TGTGCCAGCAGTGTCCTCGGAGAATCCTACGAGCAGTACTTC	CASSVLGESYEQYF
TRBJ1-1	TRBV6-1	.	.	TGTGCCAGCAAGACTGCAGGGGCGGAGACTGAAGCTTTCTTT	CASKTAGAETEAFF
TRBJ1-5	TRBV30	.	.	TGTGCCTGGAGTTCTACACCGGCCCGGCCCCAGCATTTT	CAWSSTPARPQHF
TRBJ1-5	TRBV5-6	.	.	TGTGCCAGCAGCTTGGGGTGGGGGGTCGTCAATCAGCCCCAGCATTTT	CASSLGWGVVNQPQHF
TRBJ1-1	TRBV5-6	.	.	TGTGCCAGCAGCTTGCCCACCGAGTCCCCGAAAGCTTTCTTT	CASSLPTESPKAFF
TRBJ2-1	TRBV5-1	.	.	TGCGCCAGCAGCCGTATACCCACAGTCCTCGATGAGCAGTTCTTC	CASSRIPTVLDEQFF
TRBJ2-3	TRBV9	.	TRBD2	TGTGCCAGCAGCGTCGGGGGGTCTAGCACAGATACGCAGTATTTT	CASSVGGSSTDTQYF
TRBJ2-4	TRBV5-5	.	TRBD1	TGTGCCAGCAGCTTGGTGGGACAGGGGGCGATAAACATTCAGTACTTC	CASSLVGQGAINIQYF
TRBJ1-2	TRBV11-2	.	.	TGTGCCAGCAGCCCCAGACAGGACCCTTATGGCTACACCTTC	CASSPRQDPYGYTF
TRBJ1-2	TRBV6-5	.	TRBD1	TGTGCCAGCAGTTACCGAGGGGGCAGGGATGGCTACACCTTC	CASSYRGGRDGYTF
TRBJ2-1	TRBV28	few	TRBD1	TGTGCCAGCAGCCTCACAGGGGATGCCTACAATGAGCAGTTCTTC	CASSLTGDAYNEQFF
TRBJ1-5	TRBV5-1	.	TRBD1	TGCGCCAGCAGCCCGGGGACAGGGGTTGCTCAGCCCCAGCATTTT	CASSPGTGVAQPQHF
TRBJ2-2	TRBV9	.	TRBD2	TGTGCCAGCAGCCTGGGACTAGCGGGGGCAACCGGGGAGCTGTTTTTT	CASSLGLAGATGELFF
TRBJ1-5	TRBV11-2	.	.	TGTGCCAGCAGCTTAGTGGGCAGGGGTTCGAATCAGCCCCAGCATTTT	CASSLVGRGSNQPQHF
TRBJ2-3	TRBV11-3	.	TRBD2	TGTGCCAGTGGACTAGCGGGCACCTACACAGATACGCAGTATTTT	CASGLAGTYTDTQYF
TRBJ2-3	TRBV19	.	.	TGTGCCAGTAGTAAGGTCGGGAAGGTCACAGATACGCAGTATTTT	CASSKVGKVTDTQYF
TRBJ1-5	TRBV9	.	.	TGTGCCAGCAGCGTAGGGGGTGGCAATCAGCCCCAGCATTTT	CASSVGGGNQPQHF
TRBJ1-1	TRBV30	.	TRBD1	TGTGCCTGGAGTAGGGGGACAGGGAGATCGACTGAAGCTTTCTTT	CAWSRGTGRSTEAFF
TRBJ2-5	TRBV6-5	.	.	TGTGCCAGCAGTCCACGGGGGCAGCAAGAGACCCAGTACTTC	CASSPRGQQETQYF
TRBJ1-5	TRBV30	.	TRBD1	TGTGCCTGGGGACAGGGGGGAAGGCAGCCCCAGCATTTT	CAWGQGGRQPQHF
TRBJ1-1	TRBV7-9	.	.	TGTGCCAGCAGCTTAGGACGAGATGAAGCTTTCTTT	CASSLGRDEAFF
TRBJ2-2	TRBV30	.	TRBD1	TGTGCCTGGAGTGCGAGGGGGACAGAAAAGGTTTTCGGGGAGCTGTTTTTT	CAWSARGTEKVFGELFF
TRBJ1-2	TRBV5-1	.	.	TGCGCCAGCAGCTTGGAAGTCTTGGGGGACTATGGCTACACCTTC	CASSLEVLGDYGYTF
TRBJ2-2	TRBV15	.	.	TGTGCCACCAGCAGAGAACCGGGGGCTGGCGGGGAGCTGTTTTTT	CATSREPGAGGELFF
TRBJ2-3	TRBV30	.	.	TGTGCCTGGACACCCAGCGGACGTGTCACAGATACGCAGTATTTT	CAWTPSGRVTDTQYF
TRBJ2-1	TRBV7-9	.	TRBD1	TGTGCCAGCATGGCAGGGGGTACCAACAATGAGCAGTTCTTC	CASMAGGTNNEQFF
TRBJ2-1	TRBV27	.	TRBD1	TGTGCCAGCAACTCACGGACAGGATATTACAATGAGCAGTTCTTC	CASNSRTGYYNEQFF
TRBJ2-3	TRBV19	.	.	TGTGCCAGTAGTAAGACCGGGGGCCCACCTTTTGATACGCAGTATTTT	CASSKTGGPPFDTQYF
TRBJ1-2	TRBV6-5	.	TRBD1	TGTGCCAGCCTGGACAGGGCAAATGGCTACACCTTC	CASLDRANGYTF
TRBJ2-5	TRBV2	few	TRBD1	TGTGCCAGCAGTGTCATAGGGGGCGAGGAGACCCAGTACTTC	CASSVIGGEETQYF
TRBJ2-5	TRBV5-1	.	TRBD1	TGCGCCAGCAGCGTGGACAGGGGGCTGGAGACCCAGTACTTC	CASSVDRGLETQYF
TRBJ2-2	TRBV7-8	.	TRBD2	TGTGCCAGCAGCTTTGGCAGCGGGGGGGCCACCGGGGAGCTGTTTTTT	CASSFGSGGATGELFF
TRBJ1-5	TRBV4-1	.	.	TGCGCCAGCAGCCAACCGGATTACAATTTCAATCAGCCCCAGCATTTT	CASSQPDYNFNQPQHF
TRBJ1-1	TRBV7-9	.	.	TGTGCCAGCAGCCCCGGAGGACAGACTGAAGCTTTCTTT	CASSPGGQTEAFF
TRBJ2-3	TRBV9	once	TRBD1	TGTGCCAGCAGCGTAGGGGGACAGGTCCCGACAGATACGCAGTATTTT	CASSVGGQVPTDTQYF